A single sample gave rise to the 19 T cell receptor delta chains below, sequenced in a study of γδ T cells in repeated Plasmodium falciparum infection. Bulk repertoires came from Vgamma9/Vdelta2+ or Vdelta2-negative gammadelta T cells flow-sorted from PBMC. TCRdb reapplied CATT to the multiplex PCR reads. The data show over 45,000 delta-chain clones, about 1.6% seen once. Sequenced material: gamma-delta T cells from blood. The receptor source for this set is a pool of human donors (malaria-infected and uninfected, not separated).

Turning to this clone: A far larger clone differs by one base, so this is likely a read error. Within the sample, other DNA sequences also encode this same CDR3. The V gene is TRDV2, the J gene TRDJ1; D unresolved. TCRdb offers no J gene call, so here the DNA was matched to germline to obtain one. Germline-derived CDR1 and CDR2 are GEAIGNYY and EKD. V lost 0 bases and J lost 0, with 22 bases in between. The CDR3 is made up of 19 amino acids. The CDR3: CACDTVIQLGVRHTDKLIF. The CDR3 DNA reads TGTGCCTGTGACACCGTTATCCAACTAGGGGTTCGGCACACCGATAAACTCATCTTT.

This clone was seen at least ten times. The mismatch at residue 10 between this DNA's translation and the TCRdb protein of a much larger clone likely reflects a read error; the protein shown is translated from the DNA. The chain is built from TRDV1 and TRDJ1; 7 nucleotides line up with TRDD3. Germline loops: CDR1 TSWWSYY, CDR2 QGS. V shed 2 bases and J 0 bases; nucleotides not matched to a gene: 12. The CDR3 is made up of 18 amino acids. In DNA, the CDR3 is TGTGCTCTTGGGGAAACAAAGGGATACATTCTTGACACCGATAAACTCATCTTT. This codes for CALGETKGYILDTDKLIF.

Remarks on this clone: This DNA's translation and the protein TCRdb lists, from a much larger clone, do not match at residue 3, likely due to a read error; the protein shown is translated from the DNA. The chain is built from TRDV1 and TRDJ1, with 12 bases fitting TRDD3. The J gene, not given by TCRdb, was assigned here from a germline match of the nucleotide sequence. Looked up from germline, CDR1 is TSWWSYY and CDR2 is QGS. There are 18 residues in the CDR3. Written as DNA, the CDR3 is TGTGCTCCTGGGGAAACTAGGACTGGGGGATACCTATCGACAAAACTCATCTTT. Translating it yields CAPGETRTGGYLSTKLIF.

This clone was seen a few times. Translating this DNA gives a protein that differs at residue 13 from the TCRdb one, which belongs to a much larger clone; a read error is likely, and the protein shown is this translation. The chain has TRDV1 and TRDJ1; 7 bases line up with TRDD2. TCRdb records no J gene; here it was assigned by comparing the DNA to germline. The CDR3 is 16 residues long. From germline, CDR1 is TSWWSYY and CDR2 QGS. The CDR3 DNA follows: TGTGCTCTTGGGGAAACATCTTCCTATAGCACCGATGAACTCATCTTT. Amino acid sequence: CALGETSSYSTDELIF.

On this clone itself: The translation of this DNA and the TCRdb protein of a much larger clone differ at residue 17, probably owing to a read error; the protein shown here is translated from the DNA. This sequence joins TRDV1 and TRDJ1; the D gene is possibly TRDD2 (6 bases). Assignment of the J gene here rests on matching the DNA to germline, because TCRdb gives none. CDR3 length: 23 amino acids. The germline V gene has CDR1 TSWWSYY and CDR2 QGS. Trimming shortened V by 0 bases and J by 1 base, and 33 bases separated the two germline ends. CDR3: CALGELGFFLPRSRGRSTDKLIF. CDR3 nucleotide sequence: TGTGCTCTTGGGGAACTAGGATTCTTCCTGCCCAGGTCTCGGGGACGATCCACCGATAAACTCATCTTT.

For this clone: This likely traces to a read error, being one base from a far larger clone. This sample also contains other DNA sequences that code for the same CDR3. The J gene is TRDJ1, the V gene TRDV2, with TRDD3 identical over 8 bases. Because TCRdb records no J gene, it was assigned here through a match of the DNA to germline. Germline V gives CDR1 GEAIGNYY, CDR2 EKD. CDR3 size: 15 residues. CDR3 nucleotides: TGTGCCTGTGTAGGTCTGGGGGACAACACCGACAAACTCATCTTT. It yields the protein CACVGLGDNTDKLIF.

This clone has ten or more counts. The protein TCRdb lists belongs to a much larger clone and differs from this DNA's translation at residue 4, which points to a read error; the protein shown is made from the DNA. This rearrangement joins TRDV2 to TRDJ1; unclear D gene. CDR1 is GEAIGNYY, CDR2 EKD, per germline. The CDR3 has 16 residues. In DNA, the CDR3 is TGTGCCTGTGGCACCGAGGAAGAAGAGGGCACCGATAAACTCATCTTT. Translating gives CACGTEEEEGTDKLIF.

This clone was seen a few times. The translation of this DNA and the TCRdb protein of a much larger clone differ at residue 9, probably owing to a read error; the protein shown here is translated from the DNA. This chain uses TRDV1 with TRDJ1; 12 positions agree with TRDD3. This CDR3 has 21 residues. The germline CDR1 and CDR2 sequences are TSWWSYY and QGS. V trimming: 3 bases; J trimming: 0 bases; junction bases outside the gene matches: 17. CDR3 loop: CALGDLDGSGGYVIYTDKLIF. DNA of the CDR3: TGTGCTCTTGGGGATCTGGACGGTTCTGGGGGATACGTCATATACACCGATAAACTCATCTTT.

This clone appeared many times. A far larger clone differs by one base, so this is likely a read error. Within the sample, other DNA sequences also encode this same CDR3. The chain uses TRDV2 and TRDJ1; D gene uncertain. Trimming cost V 4 bases and J 10 bases, with 21 bases left between them. Germline assignment: CDR1 GEAIGNYY and CDR2 EKD. The CDR3 sequence is 14 residues long. CDR3 loop: CACDTPFVVGVLIF. CDR3 DNA: TGTGCCTGTGATACCCCTTTTGTAGTTGGCGTACTCATCTTT.

There are a few counts of this clone. The amino acid sequence in TCRdb belongs to a much larger clone and departs from this DNA's translation at residue 16, likely a sequencing read error; the sequence shown is translated from the DNA. Called V gene: TRDV1; the J gene was not called; the table's D call of TRDD3 was not tested on the DNA. This CDR3 has 17 residues. Germline V gives CDR1 TSWWSYY, CDR2 QGS. CDR3 DNA sequence: TGTGCTCTTGGGGAAAAAGGGGGATACGCGGTCCCCGATAAACTCACCTTT. Translated: CALGEKGGYAVPDKLTF.

For this clone: This may stem from a read error, because a much larger clone lies one nucleotide away. V and J are TRDV1 and TRDJ1, with D tentatively TRDD3 (5 bases). The J gene was not available in TCRdb and was assigned here by matching the DNA to germline segments. The V gene lost 2 bases and the J gene lost 3 bases, with 19 bases spanning the gap. CDR1 is TSWWSYY and CDR2 is QGS in the germline V gene. This CDR3 spans 17 amino acids. The CDR3 region is CALGEKRWGIRPDKLIF. The DNA for the CDR3 is TGTGCTCTTGGGGAAAAGAGGTGGGGAATACGCCCCGATAAACTCATCTTT.

This clone was recorded many times. TCRdb's listed protein matches a much larger clone and diverges from this DNA's translation at residue 9, likely through a read error; the protein shown comes from the DNA. The chain combines TRDV1 with TRDJ1; D is uncertain. TCRdb offers no J gene call, so here the DNA was matched to germline to obtain one. CDR3 length: 14 residues. Germline CDR1 and CDR2: TSWWSYY and QGS. V was shortened by 5 bases and J by 4 bases, with 14 bases between the two germline ends. The CDR3 DNA sequence: TGTGCTCTTGGGAGGAACATCAGGATCGATAAACTCATCTTT. Amino acid sequence: CALGRNIRIDKLIF.

Note on this clone: The protein that TCRdb holds for this DNA derives from a much larger clone and differs from the translated DNA at residue 19, which likely indicates a read error; the protein shown here is translated from the DNA. For the V gene the call is TRDV1; the J gene has no call; the table's D call, TRDD3, has no DNA check behind it. CDR1 is TSWWSYY, CDR2 QGS, per germline. The length of the CDR3 is 20 residues. The CDR3 loop reads CALGEILPKHWGLYTDKLTF. CDR3 DNA sequence: TGTGCTCTTGGGGAAATCCTTCCTAAGCACTGGGGGCTCTACACCGATAAACTCACCTTT.

This clone was seen more than once but under ten times. A read error likely explains this, since a far larger clone differs by one base. The gene calls are TRDV1 and TRDJ4; the match to TRDD3 covers 8 bases. TCRdb gives no J gene; it was assigned here by matching the DNA to germline. The germline gives CDR1 TSWWSYY, CDR2 QGS. The CDR3 has 19 amino acids. The V segment lost 2 bases and the J segment 6 bases; nucleotides outside the gene matches: 23. The chain's CDR3 is CALGEFHFLRTGGWVALIF. In nucleotides, the CDR3 is TGTGCTCTTGGGGAATTTCATTTCCTTCGTACTGGGGGTTGGGTGGCCCTGATCTTT.

About this clone: With a far larger clone one base away, a read error is the likely cause. The genes are TRDV1 and TRDJ1; the match to TRDD2 covers 8 bases. Because TCRdb records no J gene, it was assigned here through a match of the DNA to germline. Germline V lookup: CDR1 TSWWSYY, CDR2 QGS. J lost 0 bases, V lost 3 bases, and 21 bases had no gene match. This CDR3 spans 21 amino acids. The CDR3 DNA sequence: TGTGCTCTTGGGGACGCGACCTTCCTAAAAGGTACTGGGCTTTACACCGATAAACTCATCTTT. This gives the protein CALGDATFLKGTGLYTDKLIF.

This clone appeared a few times. Translating this DNA gives a protein that differs at residue 5 from the TCRdb one, which belongs to a much larger clone; a read error is likely, and the protein shown is this translation. Written as DNA, the CDR3 is TGTGCTCTTGGGGATAGAAAATGGCTGGGATCCTACACCGATAAACTCATCTTT. Translated, it gives CALGDRKWLGSYTDKLIF. The chain combines TRDV1 with TRDJ1, with D perhaps matching TRDD3 (5 bases). The J gene was not available in TCRdb and was assigned here by matching the DNA to germline segments. The CDR3 is 18 residues long. The germline V gene encodes CDR1 TSWWSYY and CDR2 QGS. Trimming shortened V by 3 bases and J by 0 bases, and 20 bases separated the two germline ends.

This clone counts as medium-sized (0.01 to 0.1%). Other DNA sequences in the same sample also yield this CDR3. The V and J genes are TRDV1 and TRDJ2; TRDD2 is a possible D gene (6 bases). Germline V CDR1 and CDR2: TSWWSYY, QGS. CDR3 size: 15 residues. V lost 2 bases to trimming and J lost 5 bases, with 12 bases between them. The CDR3 DNA is TGTGCTCTTGGGGAAGGGCCCTTCCCAACAGCACAACTCTTCTTT. Translated: CALGEGPFPTAQLFF.

This clone was detected only a few times. A far more abundant clone sits one base away, making this likely a read error. This sample includes further DNA sequences coding for the same CDR3. This sequence joins TRDV2 and TRDJ1; D gene ambiguous. Matching the DNA to germline supplied the J gene, which TCRdb does not give. V gave up 7 bases and J gave up 3 bases, with 23 bases separating them. The CDR3 is 16 residues long. Germline CDR1 reads GEAIGNYY; CDR2 reads EKD. In DNA form, the CDR3 reads TGTGCCTGCGACCAATGCCGCCCCTCCAAGCCCGATAAACTCATCTTT. This encodes CACDQCRPSKPDKLIF.

With respect to this clone: TCRdb lists the protein of a much larger clone for this DNA, which differs at residue 15, so this is likely a read error; the protein given here is translated from the DNA itself. The V gene is listed as TRDV3; no J gene was called; the table's D call, TRDD3, was not checked against the DNA. The CDR3 spans 17 residues. Germline loops: CDR1 TVYSNPD, CDR2 GDNSRS (reference sequence). The CDR3 sequence: CAFKGLWRGGYTDKRIF. In DNA, the CDR3 is TGTGCCTTTAAAGGACTGTGGAGGGGTGGGTACACCGATAAACGCATCTTT.